The clone carrying this T cell receptor beta chain was seen a few times. Its antigen is as yet unknown. Unique molecular identifiers were incorporated during preparation of the TCRbeta library. TCRdb re-derived calls from the PCR reads in MiXCR, one entry per CDR3 protein. The sample holds just over 950,000 distinct CDR3 sequences, 25% to 35% seen once. These data come from a study of T-cell reconstitution after alpha-beta-depleted transplantation in children. The study, taken as a whole, reports: T-cell counts and diversity were attributed mostly to newly produced T cells one year after transplant.

Losses at the gene ends were 4 bases for V and 3 bases for J; bases not matched to a gene: 7. The length of the CDR3 is 15 residues. The V gene's germline CDR1 is SEHNR and CDR2 FQNEAQ (reference sequence). The TCR originated in a boy less than two years old who had a stem cell transplant for SCID, so the T cells may come from the graft donor. This material consisted of PBMCs, mostly from graft donor cells, taken 360 days after TCRalphabeta/CD19-depleted stem cell transplant. The genes are TRBV7-9 and TRBJ2-3, with TRBD2 identical over 7 bases. The CDR3 nucleotides are TGTGCCAGCAGCTGGGGGGGAGGGACTACAGATACGCAGTATTTT. It encodes CASSWGGGTTDTQYF.